The 5 T cell receptor beta chains below come from one sample, sequenced in a study of control samples from healthy donors and cancer patients (dated by TCRdb to 2018 to 2020). The library was prepared using the immunoSEQ multiplex PCR assay. The immuneACCESS repertoire file appears here via TCRdb, limited to in-frame rearrangements. These files lack a portion of the clones; in checked studies, under half of the deficit traces to unresolved V genes, and the cause of the others is not known. Here the sample has about 59,000 clones; roughly 90% occur a single time. The top ten hold roughly 1.6% of the sample. The source material was PBMCs. The receptor set was obtained from a man in his forties with colorectal cancer.

The chain is built from TRBV3-1 (or the pseudogene TRBV3-2) and TRBJ2-3, with 8 bases that match TRBD1. Germline V gene data show CDR1 as LGHDT and CDR2 as YNNKEL (reference sequence). This CDR3 has 14 amino acids. J lost 4 bases, V lost 4 bases, and 4 bases had no gene match. This chain's CDR3 is CASSRRQGSDTQYF. CDR3 sequence (DNA): TGTGCCAGCAGCCGCCGACAGGGGTCAGATACGCAGTATTTT.

The V gene is TRBV25-1, the J gene TRBJ1-3; D is uncertain. The CDR3 has 11 residues. Trimming removed 3 bases at V and 4 bases at J, with 1 base between. CDR1 is MGHDK and CDR2 is SYGVNS in the germline V gene. The CDR3 spells CASSDGNTIYF. The CDR3 bases are TGTGCCAGCAGTGACGGAAACACCATATATTTT.

This rearrangement joins TRBV9 to TRBJ1-1; the D gene is possibly TRBD1 (5 bases). Germline CDR1 SGDLS, CDR2 YYNGEE. This CDR3 contains 15 residues. V gave up 4 bases and J gave up 1 base, with 14 bases separating them. CDR3 nucleotides: TGTGCCAGCAGCACGGCCGGGGCCCGGAACACTGAAGCTTTCTTT. It translates to CASSTAGARNTEAFF.

The rearrangement joins TRBV5-1 to TRBJ2-7; the match to TRBD1 covers 8 bases. The CDR3 extends over 16 amino acids. V gave up 4 bases and J gave up 3 bases; unmatched junction bases: 12. The germline V gene has CDR1 SGHRS and CDR2 YFSETQ. CDR3 DNA: TGCGCCAGCAGCCGGACTGGGACAGGTGAAAACTACGAGCAGTACTTC. Its protein product is CASSRTGTGENYEQYF. Together with reference TRBV5-1 and TRBJ2-7, the CDR3 gives the full variable domain: KAGVTQTPRYLIKTRGQQVTLSCSPISGHRSVSWYQQTPGQGLQFLFEYFSETQRNKGNFPGRFSGRQFSNSRSEMNVSTLELGDSALYLCASSRTGTGENYEQYFGPGTRLTVT.

The rearrangement joins TRBV3-1 (or the pseudogene TRBV3-2) to TRBJ2-3; 12 positions match TRBD2. There are 16 residues in the CDR3. The germline V gene encodes CDR1 LGHDT and CDR2 YNNKEL (reference sequence). J lost 4 bases, V lost 2 bases, and 4 bases had no gene match. The CDR3 DNA sequence: TGTGCCAGCAGCCAACTAGCGGGGGGGCCGGCAGATACGCAGTATTTT. It encodes CASSQLAGGPADTQYF.